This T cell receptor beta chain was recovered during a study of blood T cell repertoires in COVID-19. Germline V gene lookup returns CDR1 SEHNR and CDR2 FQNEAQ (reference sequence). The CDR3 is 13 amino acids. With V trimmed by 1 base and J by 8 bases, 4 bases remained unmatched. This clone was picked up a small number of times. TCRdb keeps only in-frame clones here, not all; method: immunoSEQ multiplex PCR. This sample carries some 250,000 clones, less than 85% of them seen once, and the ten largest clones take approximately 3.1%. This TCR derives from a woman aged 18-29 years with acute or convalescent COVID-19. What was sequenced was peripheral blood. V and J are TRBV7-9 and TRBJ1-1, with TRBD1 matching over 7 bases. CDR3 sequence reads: CASSLEAGGEAFF. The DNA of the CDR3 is TGTGCCAGCAGCTTAGAGGCAGGGGGGGAAGCTTTCTTT.